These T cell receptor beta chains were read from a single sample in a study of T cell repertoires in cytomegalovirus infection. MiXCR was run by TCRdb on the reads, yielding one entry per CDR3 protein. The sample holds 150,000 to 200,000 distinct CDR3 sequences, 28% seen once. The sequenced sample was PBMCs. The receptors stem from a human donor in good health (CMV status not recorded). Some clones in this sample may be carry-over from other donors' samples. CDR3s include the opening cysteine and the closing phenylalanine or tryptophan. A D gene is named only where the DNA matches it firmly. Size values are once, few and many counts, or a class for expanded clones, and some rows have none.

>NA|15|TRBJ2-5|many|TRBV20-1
TGCAGTGCTAGCTACCGGGCGCGGACCCCAGAGACCCAGTACTTC
CSASYRARTPETQYF
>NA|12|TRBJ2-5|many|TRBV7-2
TGTGCCAGCAGCCCCCCCTTTGGGACCCAGTACTTC
CASSPPFGTQYF
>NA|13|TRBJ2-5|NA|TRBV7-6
TGTGCCAGCAGCCGGACTCCGAAAGAGACCCAGTACTTC
CASSRTPKETQYF
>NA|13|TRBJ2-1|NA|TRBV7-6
TGTGCCAGCAGCCCAAACCGGGACTGGGAGCAGTTCTTC
CASSPNRDWEQFF
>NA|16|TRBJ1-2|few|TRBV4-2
TGTGCCAGCAGCCAAGATCCGGCAGGGTGGGACTATGGCTACACCTTC
CASSQDPAGWDYGYTF
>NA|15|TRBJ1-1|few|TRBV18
TGTGCCAGCTCACCACCGTCCAGGGGGAACACTGAAGCTTTCTTT
CASSPPSRGNTEAFF
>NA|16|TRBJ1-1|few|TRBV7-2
TGTGCCAGCAGCTTAGACGATGGGGTCATGAACACTGAAGCTTTCTTT
CASSLDDGVMNTEAFF
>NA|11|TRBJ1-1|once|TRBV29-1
TGCAGCGCTACAGGTGACACTGAAGCTTTCTTT
CSATGDTEAFF
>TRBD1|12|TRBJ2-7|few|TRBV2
TGTGCCAGCAGTCAGACAGGGAGCAAGCAGTACTTC
CASSQTGSKQYF
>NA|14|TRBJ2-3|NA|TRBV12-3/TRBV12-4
TGTGCCAGCAGCCACCGTTATGGGCAAGATACGCAGTATTTT
CASSHRYGQDTQYF
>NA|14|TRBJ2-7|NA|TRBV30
TGTGCCTGGAGTCGAACAGTCCTTGGGGGCGAGCAGTACTTC
CAWSRTVLGGEQYF
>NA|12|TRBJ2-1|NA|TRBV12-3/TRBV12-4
TGTGCCAGCACCTCGCAGGGGAATGAGCAGTTCTTC
CASTSQGNEQFF
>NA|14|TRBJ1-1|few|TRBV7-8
TGTGCCAGCAGCTCTCTGGACCTGAACACTGAAGCTTTCTTT
CASSSLDLNTEAFF
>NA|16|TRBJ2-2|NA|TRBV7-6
TGTGCCAGCAGCTCCCTTACAGGAGTCAACACCGGGGAGCTGTTTTTT
CASSSLTGVNTGELFF
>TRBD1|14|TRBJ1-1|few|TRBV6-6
TGTGCCAGCAGTGATTGGACAGGGGGCACTGAAGCTTTCTTT
CASSDWTGGTEAFF
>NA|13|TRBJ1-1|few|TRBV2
TGTGCCAGCACTGACAGGCCGAACACTGAAGCTTTCTTT
CASTDRPNTEAFF
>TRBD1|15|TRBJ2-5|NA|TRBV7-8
TGTGCCAGCAGCTTAAGGGACAGGGGCCAAGAGACCCAGTACTTC
CASSLRDRGQETQYF
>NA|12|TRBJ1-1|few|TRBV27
TGTGCCAGCAGTTCTCAAAACACTGAAGCTTTCTTT
CASSSQNTEAFF
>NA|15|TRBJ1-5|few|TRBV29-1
TGCAGCGTTGACCCCCACCGGCGAGGTGTTCAGCCCCAGCATTTT
CSVDPHRRGVQPQHF
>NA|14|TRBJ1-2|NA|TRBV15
TGTGCCACCAGCAGAGATTCGGGGATCGGCGGCTACACCTTC
CATSRDSGIGGYTF
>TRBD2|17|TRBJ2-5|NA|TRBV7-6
TGTGCCAGCAGCCTCTATCGGACTAGCGGGGGGCCAGAGACCCAGTACTTC
CASSLYRTSGGPETQYF
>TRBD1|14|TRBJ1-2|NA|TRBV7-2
TGTGCCAGCAGCCCCCCTGGACAGGCCTATGGCTACACCTTC
CASSPPGQAYGYTF
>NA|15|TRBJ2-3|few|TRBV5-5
TGTGCCAGCAGCTTGGGGACTATTGATCCAGATACGCAGTATTTT
CASSLGTIDPDTQYF
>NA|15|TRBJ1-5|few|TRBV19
TGTGCCAGTACACCGGGGGTAGACGGCAATCAGCCCCAGCATTTT
CASTPGVDGNQPQHF
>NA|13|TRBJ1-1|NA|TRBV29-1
TGCAGCAGTCTGGGGGGGGGCTGGACTGAAGCTTTCTTT
CSSLGGGWTEAFF
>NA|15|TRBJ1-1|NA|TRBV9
TGTGCCAGCAGCGTAGTGGGGGTCCTAGGCACTGAAGCTTTCTTT
CASSVVGVLGTEAFF
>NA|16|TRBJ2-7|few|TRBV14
TGTGCCAGCAGCCAAGATCGCGGGGGCTTCTCCTACGAGCAGTACTTC
CASSQDRGGFSYEQYF
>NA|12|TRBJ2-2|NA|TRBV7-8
TGTGCCAGCAGCCCCCGGGCCGGGGAGCTGTTTTTT
CASSPRAGELFF
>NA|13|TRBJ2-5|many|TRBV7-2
TGTGCCAGCAGCATCTCCCGGGGAGAGACCCAGTACTTC
CASSISRGETQYF
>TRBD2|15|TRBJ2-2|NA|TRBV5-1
TGCGCCAGCAGTTCATCAGGGAGGGACACCGGGGAGCTGTTTTTT
CASSSSGRDTGELFF
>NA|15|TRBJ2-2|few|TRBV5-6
TGTGCCAGCAGCTTAGGTCCGTCGGTCACCGGGGAGCTGTTTTTT
CASSLGPSVTGELFF
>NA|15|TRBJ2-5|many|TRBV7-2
TGTGCCAGCAGCTATGACTCAGGAGCACAAGAGACCCAGTACTTC
CASSYDSGAQETQYF
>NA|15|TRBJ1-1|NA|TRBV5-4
TGTGCCAGCAGCTTACACGCCGTCCCTAACACTGAAGCTTTCTTT
CASSLHAVPNTEAFF
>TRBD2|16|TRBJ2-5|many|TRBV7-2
TGTGCCAGCAGCCTCCTTGGCGGCGGGGGACAAGAGACCCAGTACTTC
CASSLLGGGGQETQYF
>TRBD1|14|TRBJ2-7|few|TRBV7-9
TGTGCCAGCAGCCTGGGACAGGCCGCCTACGAGCAGTACTTC
CASSLGQAAYEQYF
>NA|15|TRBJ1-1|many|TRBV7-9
TGTGCCAGCAGCTTAGGGCACTCATCAAACACTGAAGCTTTCTTT
CASSLGHSSNTEAFF
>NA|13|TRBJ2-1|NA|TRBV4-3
TGCGCCAGCAGCCAAGGGGGGATCAATGAGCAGTTCTTC
CASSQGGINEQFF
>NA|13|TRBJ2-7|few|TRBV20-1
TGCAGTGCAAGGACAGCTAGCTCCTACGAGCAGTACTTC
CSARTASSYEQYF
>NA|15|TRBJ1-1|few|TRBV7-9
TGTGCCAGCAGCTTAGGCTTTGGGGGGGCGCGTGAAGCTTTCTTT
CASSLGFGGAREAFF
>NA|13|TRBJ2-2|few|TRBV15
TGTGCCACCAGCAGAGATGGTCCTGGGGAGCTGTTTTTT
CATSRDGPGELFF
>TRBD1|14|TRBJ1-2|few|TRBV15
TGTGCCACCAGCATCCAGGGGGCCCCATATGGCTACACCTTC
CATSIQGAPYGYTF
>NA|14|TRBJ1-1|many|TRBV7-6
TGTGCCAGCAGCACTGGGAAAGTGGACACTGAAGCTTTCTTT
CASSTGKVDTEAFF
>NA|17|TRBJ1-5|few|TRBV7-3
TGTGCCAGCAGCCCGAAAAACTCAGGGTCCCCACTTCAGCCCCAGCATTTT
CASSPKNSGSPLQPQHF
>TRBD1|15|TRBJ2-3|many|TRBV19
TGTGCCAGTAGTGAGGACAGGGGAAGCACAGATACGCAGTATTTT
CASSEDRGSTDTQYF
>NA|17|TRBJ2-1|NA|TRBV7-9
TGTGCCAGCAGTCAAAAATTGGGACGAGCAGAGAACAATGAGCAGTTCTTC
CASSQKLGRAENNEQFF
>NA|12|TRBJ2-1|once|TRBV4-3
TGCGCCAGCAGCCATCCCTCCGGCAGGCAGTTCTTC
CASSHPSGRQFF
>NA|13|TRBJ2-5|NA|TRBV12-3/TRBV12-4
TGTGCCAGCAGGACAGATTTTCAAGAGACCCAGTACTTC
CASRTDFQETQYF
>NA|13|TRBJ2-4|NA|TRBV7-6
TGTGCCAGCAGCTTGAGCCAGAAAAACATTCAGTACTTC
CASSLSQKNIQYF
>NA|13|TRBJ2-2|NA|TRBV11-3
TGTGCCAGCAGCCACAGCAACACCGGGGAGCTGTTTTTT
CASSHSNTGELFF
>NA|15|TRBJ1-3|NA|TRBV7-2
TGTGCCAGCAGCTCCTCAGGGCGCTCTGGAAACACCATATATTTT
CASSSSGRSGNTIYF